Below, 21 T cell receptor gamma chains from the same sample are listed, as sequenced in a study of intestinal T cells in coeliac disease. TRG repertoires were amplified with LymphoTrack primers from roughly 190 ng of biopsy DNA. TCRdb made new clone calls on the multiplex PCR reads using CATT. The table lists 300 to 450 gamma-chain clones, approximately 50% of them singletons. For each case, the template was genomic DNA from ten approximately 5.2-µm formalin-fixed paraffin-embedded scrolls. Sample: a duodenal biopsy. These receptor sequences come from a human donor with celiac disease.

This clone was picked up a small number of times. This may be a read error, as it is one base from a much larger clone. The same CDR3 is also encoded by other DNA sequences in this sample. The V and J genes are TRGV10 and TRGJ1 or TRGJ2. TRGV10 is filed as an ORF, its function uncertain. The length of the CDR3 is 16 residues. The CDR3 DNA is TGTGCCGCGTGGGATTATATGGGACAACCCACACCAGCGAAACTCTTT. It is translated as CAAWDYMGQPTPAKLF.

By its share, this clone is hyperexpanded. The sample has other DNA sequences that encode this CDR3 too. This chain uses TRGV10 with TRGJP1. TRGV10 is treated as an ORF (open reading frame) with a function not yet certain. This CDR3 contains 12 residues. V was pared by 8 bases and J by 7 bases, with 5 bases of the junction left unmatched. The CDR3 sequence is CAAWDCGWFKIF. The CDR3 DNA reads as TGTGCTGCGTGGGATTGTGGTTGGTTCAAGATATTT.

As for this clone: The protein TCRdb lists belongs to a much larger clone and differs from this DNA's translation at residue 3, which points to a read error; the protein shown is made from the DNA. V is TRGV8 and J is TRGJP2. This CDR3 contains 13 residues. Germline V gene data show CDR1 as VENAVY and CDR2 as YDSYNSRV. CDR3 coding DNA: TGTGCCGCCTGGGATAGTAGTGATTGGATCAAGACGTTT. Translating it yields CAAWDSSDWIKTF.

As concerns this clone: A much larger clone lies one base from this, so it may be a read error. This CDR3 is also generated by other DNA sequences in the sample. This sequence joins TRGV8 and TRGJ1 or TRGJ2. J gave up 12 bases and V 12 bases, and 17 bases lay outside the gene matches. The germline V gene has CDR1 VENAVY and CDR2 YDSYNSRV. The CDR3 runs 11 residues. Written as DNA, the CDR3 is TGTGCCCCCCTTCCTCTGAGGTTGAAACTCTTT. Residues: CAPLPLRLKLF.

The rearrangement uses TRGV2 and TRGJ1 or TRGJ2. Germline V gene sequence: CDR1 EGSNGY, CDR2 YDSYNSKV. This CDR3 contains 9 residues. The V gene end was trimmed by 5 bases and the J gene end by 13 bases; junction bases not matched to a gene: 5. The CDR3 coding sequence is TGTGCCACCTGGGGGCCCAAACTCTTT. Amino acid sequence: CATWGPKLF.

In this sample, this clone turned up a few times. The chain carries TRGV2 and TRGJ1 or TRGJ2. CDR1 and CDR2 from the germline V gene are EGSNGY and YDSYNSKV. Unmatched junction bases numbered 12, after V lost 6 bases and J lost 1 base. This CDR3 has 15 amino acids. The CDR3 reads CATWQTLVNYYKKLF. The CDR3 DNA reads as TGTGCCACCTGGCAGACACTAGTAAATTATTATAAGAAACTCTTT.

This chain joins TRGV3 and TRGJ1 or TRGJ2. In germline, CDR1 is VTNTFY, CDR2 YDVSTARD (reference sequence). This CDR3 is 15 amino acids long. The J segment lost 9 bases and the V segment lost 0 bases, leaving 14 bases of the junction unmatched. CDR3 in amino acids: CATWDRPQGITKKLF. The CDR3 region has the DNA TGTGCCACCTGGGACAGGCCCCAGGGTATTACTAAGAAACTCTTT.

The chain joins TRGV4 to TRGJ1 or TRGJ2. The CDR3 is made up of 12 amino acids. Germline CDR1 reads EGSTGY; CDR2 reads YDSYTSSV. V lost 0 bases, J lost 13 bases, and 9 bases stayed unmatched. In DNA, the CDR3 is TGTGCCACCTGGGATGGGCCTGCGGGAAAACTCTTT. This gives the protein CATWDGPAGKLF.

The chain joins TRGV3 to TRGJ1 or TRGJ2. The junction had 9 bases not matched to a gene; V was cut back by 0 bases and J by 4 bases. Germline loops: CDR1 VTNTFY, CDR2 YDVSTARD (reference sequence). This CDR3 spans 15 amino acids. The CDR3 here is CATWDRPQGYYKKLF. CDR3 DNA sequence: TGTGCCACCTGGGACAGGCCCCAGGGGTATTATAAGAAACTCTTT.

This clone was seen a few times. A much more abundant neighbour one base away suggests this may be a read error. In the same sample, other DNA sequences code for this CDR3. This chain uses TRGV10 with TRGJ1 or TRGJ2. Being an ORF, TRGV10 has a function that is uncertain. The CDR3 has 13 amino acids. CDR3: CAAWVTNYYKKLF. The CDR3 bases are TGTGCTGCGTGGGTTACGAATTATTATAAGAAGCTCTTT.

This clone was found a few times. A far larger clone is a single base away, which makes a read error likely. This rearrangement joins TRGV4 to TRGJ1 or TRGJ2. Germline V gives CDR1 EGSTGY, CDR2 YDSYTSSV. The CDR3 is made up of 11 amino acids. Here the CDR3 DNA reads TGTGCCACCTGGGATGGTTATAAGAAACTCTTC. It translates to CATWDGYKKLF.

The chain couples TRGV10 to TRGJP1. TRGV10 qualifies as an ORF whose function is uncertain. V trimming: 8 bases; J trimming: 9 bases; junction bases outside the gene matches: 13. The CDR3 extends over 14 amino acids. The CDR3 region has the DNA TGTGCTGCGTGGAGTTGGTACCACTGTTGGTTCAAGATATTT. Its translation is CAAWSWYHCWFKIF.

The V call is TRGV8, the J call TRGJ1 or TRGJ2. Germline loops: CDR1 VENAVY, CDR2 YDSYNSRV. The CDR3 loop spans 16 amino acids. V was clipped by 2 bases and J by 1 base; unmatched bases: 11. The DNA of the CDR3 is TGTGCCACCTGGGATAAGAAGCTGCTCAATTATTATAAGAAACTCTTT. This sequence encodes CATWDKKLLNYYKKLF.

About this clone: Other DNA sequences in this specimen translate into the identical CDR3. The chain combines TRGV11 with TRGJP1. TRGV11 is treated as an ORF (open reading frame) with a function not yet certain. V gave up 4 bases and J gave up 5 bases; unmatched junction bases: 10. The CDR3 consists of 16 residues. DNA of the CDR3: TGTGCCTGCTGGATTAGTAAAATACCGACTGGTTGGTTCAAGATATTT. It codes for CACWISKIPTGWFKIF.

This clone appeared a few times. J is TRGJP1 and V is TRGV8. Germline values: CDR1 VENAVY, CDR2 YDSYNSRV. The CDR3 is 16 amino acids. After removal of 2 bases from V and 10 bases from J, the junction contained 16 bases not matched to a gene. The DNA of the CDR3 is TGTGCCACCTGGGATAAGAGGCCCCCGGTTGTTTGGTTCAAGATATTT. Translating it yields CATWDKRPPVVWFKIF.

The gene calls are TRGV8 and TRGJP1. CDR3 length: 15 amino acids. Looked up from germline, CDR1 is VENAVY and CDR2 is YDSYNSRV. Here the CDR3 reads CAPGIRGPGCWFKIF. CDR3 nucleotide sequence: TGTGCACCTGGGATAAGAGGCCCCGGTTGTTGGTTCAAGATATTT.

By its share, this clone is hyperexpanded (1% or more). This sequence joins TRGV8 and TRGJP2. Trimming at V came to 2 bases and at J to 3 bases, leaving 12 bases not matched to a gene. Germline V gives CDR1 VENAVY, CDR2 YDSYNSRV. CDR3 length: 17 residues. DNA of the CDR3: TGTGCCACCTGGGATAAGGAATCCCGCGGTAGTGATTGGATCAAGACGTTT. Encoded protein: CATWDKESRGSDWIKTF.

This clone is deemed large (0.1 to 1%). The CDR3 DNA reads as TGTGCCACCTGGGACGGTGGTAGTGATTGGATCAAGACGTTT. This gives the protein CATWDGGSDWIKTF. J is TRGJP2 and V is TRGV2. From germline, CDR1 is EGSNGY and CDR2 YDSYNSKV. The CDR3 runs to 14 residues. V trimming: 1 base; J trimming: 3 bases; junction bases outside the gene matches: 2.

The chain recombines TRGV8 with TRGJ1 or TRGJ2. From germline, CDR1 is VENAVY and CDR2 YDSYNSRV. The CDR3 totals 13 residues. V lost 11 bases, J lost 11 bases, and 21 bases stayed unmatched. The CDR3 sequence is CASLGKNGREKLF. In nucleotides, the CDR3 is TGTGCCAGCCTAGGGAAAAACGGTCGGGAGAAACTCTTT.

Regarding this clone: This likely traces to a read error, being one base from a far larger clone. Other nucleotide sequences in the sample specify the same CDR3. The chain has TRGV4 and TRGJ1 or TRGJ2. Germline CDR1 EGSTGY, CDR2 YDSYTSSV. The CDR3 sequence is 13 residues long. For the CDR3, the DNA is TGTGCTACCTGGATGGGGGGAGGTTATAAGAAACTCTTT. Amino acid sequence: CATWMGGGYKKLF.

CDR3: CATWVLWGGKLF. The CDR3, as DNA: TGTGCCACCTGGGTCCTATGGGGGGGGAAACTCTTT. The rearrangement joins TRGV8 to TRGJ1 or TRGJ2. The germline V gene has CDR1 VENAVY and CDR2 YDSYNSRV. This CDR3 has 12 amino acids. J gave up 12 bases and V 5 bases, and 13 bases lay outside the gene matches.